Listed below are T cell receptor beta chains from one sample, sequenced in a study of beta chain features in type 1 diabetes. Some clones are missing from TCRdb's copy, which holds only in-frame ones; the method was immunoSEQ multiplex PCR. The sample includes fewer than 450,000 clones, approximately 12% of them seen just once. The source material was naive CD4+ T cells from blood. The receptors were gathered from a woman between 18 and 29 years old with type 1 diabetes. Both conserved end residues are part of each CDR3. Each record gives: V gene, J gene, D gene, clone size, CDR3 DNA, CDR3 protein. The D gene is left open where the match is weak. A row's size may be missing; if present it is once, few, many or a size class.

TRBV19	TRBJ1-5	-	-	TGTGCCAGTAGTCCCCCTACAGGGAAAAGCAATCAGCCCCAGCATTTT	CASSPPTGKSNQPQHF
TRBV2	TRBJ1-2	-	few	TGTGCTATCGGTGACTATGGCTACACCTTC	CAIGDYGYTF
TRBV19	TRBJ2-2	TRBD2	-	TGTGCCAGTAGACCCTCTGGGACTATTACCGGGGAGCTGTTTTTT	CASRPSGTITGELFF
TRBV9	TRBJ2-3	TRBD2	-	TGTGCCAGCAGCGTAGATCTCGGGAGGACCACAGATACGCAGTATTTT	CASSVDLGRTTDTQYF
TRBV9	TRBJ2-3	-	few	TGTGCCAGCAGCGTAGATGGGAGTGGGCCAGATACGCAGTATTTT	CASSVDGSGPDTQYF
TRBV28	TRBJ2-5	-	few	TGTGCCAGCAGTAGCGGGACACCAGAGACCCAGTACTTC	CASSSGTPETQYF
TRBV10-3	TRBJ2-3	TRBD2	-	TGTGCCATCAGAGAGACTAGCGGTAGCACAGATACGCAGTATTTT	CAIRETSGSTDTQYF
TRBV27	TRBJ2-1	-	few	TGTGCCAGCAAGAACTTCAATGAGCAGTTCTTC	CASKNFNEQFF
TRBV9	TRBJ2-3	-	few	TGTGCCAGCAGCGTAGGGGACTTAGGGATAGATACGCAGTATTTT	CASSVGDLGIDTQYF
TRBV14	TRBJ1-2	-	few	TGTGCCAGCAGCCAAGTTGGCGGCTCTAGCGGACGCTACACCTTC	CASSQVGGSSGRYTF
TRBV29-1	TRBJ1-3	-	-	TGCAGCGTCCACTCTGGAAACACCATATATTTT	CSVHSGNTIYF
TRBV6-5	TRBJ1-5	TRBD1	-	TGTGCCAGCAGTTCGACCGGGACAGGGTATCAGCCCCAGCATTTT	CASSSTGTGYQPQHF
TRBV7-9	TRBJ2-7	TRBD1	-	TGTGCCAGCAGCCTAAGACAGGGGCCGGGCTACGAGCAGTACTTC	CASSLRQGPGYEQYF
TRBV7-9	TRBJ2-2	-	few	TGTGCCAGCAGCTTCGGGAACACCGGGGAGCTGTTTTTT	CASSFGNTGELFF
TRBV18	TRBJ1-5	-	-	TGTGCCAGCTCGGAATGGCAGGGTGGGATTCAGCCCCAGCATTTT	CASSEWQGGIQPQHF
TRBV6-1	TRBJ2-3	-	few	TGTGCCAGCAGGGGAGCAGATACGCAGTATTTT	CASRGADTQYF
TRBV7-3	TRBJ2-7	-	-	TGTGCCAGCAGCTTAGGGACGGGACTGCCCTACGAGCAGTACTTC	CASSLGTGLPYEQYF
TRBV5-1	TRBJ2-5	-	-	TGCGCCAGCAGCTTGGTAGGACAGATGGAGACCCAGTACTTC	CASSLVGQMETQYF
TRBV10-3	TRBJ2-1	-	-	TGTGCCATCGCCGGTAACGAATACAATGAGCAGTTCTTC	CAIAGNEYNEQFF
TRBV27	TRBJ2-2	TRBD2	-	TGTGCCAGCAGCCGGGAGGGCCGTACCGGGGAGCTGTTTTTT	CASSREGRTGELFF
TRBV30	TRBJ1-2	-	-	TGTGCCTGGAGGATACAGGGTGCGGATGGCTACACCTTC	CAWRIQGADGYTF
TRBV5-4	TRBJ2-3	TRBD2	few	TGTGCCAGCAGCCCCCAAGGTCCGGGAGGGGGCACAGATACGCAGTATTTT	CASSPQGPGGGTDTQYF
TRBV30	TRBJ2-5	TRBD1	few	TGTGCCTGGAGTGTGGGCAGGGGGCGAGGGGAGACCCAGTACTTC	CAWSVGRGRGETQYF
TRBV5-1	TRBJ1-1	TRBD1	-	TGCGCCAGCAGCCCCTCCCAGGGGGCGACTGAAGCTTTCTTT	CASSPSQGATEAFF
TRBV28	TRBJ2-3	TRBD2	few	TGTGCCAGCAGTACCGGACTAGCGGGATCAGATACGCAGTATTTT	CASSTGLAGSDTQYF
TRBV5-4	TRBJ1-1	-	few	TGTGCCAGCAGCTTTGGCCAGGGGCCCACCCCGAACACTGAAGCTTTCTTT	CASSFGQGPTPNTEAFF
TRBV5-1	TRBJ2-5	-	-	TGCGCCAGCAGCACCAACATCGGGGAGACCCAGTACTTC	CASSTNIGETQYF
TRBV28	TRBJ1-5	TRBD1	few	TGTGCCAGCAGTCCCCAGGGACAGTGGGGCAATCAGCCCCAGCATTTT	CASSPQGQWGNQPQHF
TRBV29-1	TRBJ1-1	-	few	TGCAGCGTTAGACCCCCCCGAGGCGGGCCTGAAGCTTTCTTT	CSVRPPRGGPEAFF
TRBV30	TRBJ2-7	TRBD2	few	TGTGCCTGGAATTTAGCGGGAGCTTCCTCCTACGAGCAGTACTTC	CAWNLAGASSYEQYF
TRBV19	TRBJ2-1	-	-	TGTGCCAGTAGTATGGTGAGCTCCTACAATGAGCAGTTCTTC	CASSMVSSYNEQFF
TRBV29-1	TRBJ2-2	TRBD1	-	TGCAGCGTTGATGGACAGGCTAACACCGGGGAGCTGTTTTTT	CSVDGQANTGELFF
TRBV28	TRBJ1-2	-	-	TGTGCCAGCAGTTCACCCTGGGAGGGTGGCTACACCTTC	CASSSPWEGGYTF
TRBV18	TRBJ1-1	TRBD1	few	TGTGCCAGCTCACCACAGGGGACAGGGGAAGCTTTCTTT	CASSPQGTGEAFF
TRBV2	TRBJ1-2	-	few	TGTGCCAGCAGTGCCGAGCCCCTGCGAGGCTACACCTTC	CASSAEPLRGYTF
TRBV5-5	TRBJ2-7	-	few	TGTGCCAGCAGCCTGTTGGTCCTCGCGGCCGAGCAGTACTTC	CASSLLVLAAEQYF
TRBV7-9	TRBJ1-5	TRBD1	few	TGTGCCAGCTCCACGGGGGGGGGACAGGGTGTTCATCAGCCCCAGCATTTT	CASSTGGGQGVHQPQHF
TRBV30	TRBJ2-2	TRBD2	-	TGTGCCTGGAGTCGTAGCGGGAGGAACACCGGGGAGCTGTTTTTT	CAWSRSGRNTGELFF
TRBV25-1	TRBJ2-7	-	few	TGTGCCAGCACGTTTGCAGGCAGCTCCTACGAGCAGTACTTC	CASTFAGSSYEQYF
TRBV18	TRBJ2-1	-	-	TGTGCCAGCTCATCGTACCTAGACAATGAGCAGTTCTTC	CASSSYLDNEQFF
TRBV28	TRBJ2-5	-	few	TGTGCCAGCAGTCCGGACAGTTGGGAGACCCAGTACTTC	CASSPDSWETQYF
TRBV7-9	TRBJ2-3	TRBD1	few	TGTGCCAGCAGCTTAGTCGGGACAGGGGATTCAGATACGCAGTATTTT	CASSLVGTGDSDTQYF
TRBV30	TRBJ2-2	-	-	TGTGCCTGGAGTGCGGACACCGGGGAGCTGTTTTTT	CAWSADTGELFF
TRBV5-6	TRBJ2-1	TRBD2	-	TGTGCCAGCAGCTTGAACCTGGGACTAACCCACTACAATGAGCAGTTCTTC	CASSLNLGLTHYNEQFF
TRBV12-5	TRBJ2-7	TRBD1	-	TGTGCTAGTGCCGGGACAGGGTCTTTCGAGCAGTACTTC	CASAGTGSFEQYF
TRBV28	TRBJ2-7	TRBD2	-	TGTGCCAGCCGGACTAGCGGGGTTCGGAGCTCCTACGAGCAGTACTTC	CASRTSGVRSSYEQYF
TRBV5-1	TRBJ2-3	TRBD2	-	TGCGCCAGCAGCCGGCCGGGGGGAATAGCGGATACGCAGTATTTT	CASSRPGGIADTQYF
TRBV27	TRBJ2-5	TRBD1	-	TGTGCCAGCAGTCGAGGGGAACAGGGGGCGGGGTGGGAGACCCAGTACTTC	CASSRGEQGAGWETQYF
TRBV27	TRBJ2-7	TRBD1	-	TGTGCCAGTACTGAAGGACAGGGGATATACTTC	CASTEGQGIYF
TRBV28	TRBJ1-5	-	few	TGTGCCAGCATCCCCGGGCCTAGGGGTCAGCCCCAGCATTTT	CASIPGPRGQPQHF
TRBV5-6	TRBJ2-3	TRBD2	-	TGTGCCAGCACCCAAATGAGGGGACTAGTCGGCACAGATACGCAGTATTTT	CASTQMRGLVGTDTQYF
TRBV7-9	TRBJ2-1	TRBD2	-	TGTGCCAGCAGCTTAGGCCCGTGGGGTAGCGGGGGTTACAATGAGCAGTTCTTC	CASSLGPWGSGGYNEQFF
TRBV19	TRBJ2-1	TRBD1	-	TGTGCCAGCCGGGACAGGGATTACAATGAGCAGTTCTTC	CASRDRDYNEQFF